The rows below give T cell receptor beta chains drawn from one sample of a study of PD-L1 blockade in urothelial cancer. Here immunoSEQ multiplex PCR was the method, and the copy in TCRdb shows in-frame clones only, minus some. The data hold around 45,000 clones, with more than 70% observed a single time. Sequenced here: PBMCs, sampled around atezolizumab (anti-PD-L1) treatment. Source of these receptors: a woman aged 55 to 70 with urothelial cancer. Each CDR3 is given with its conserved first and last residue. The D gene is left open where the match is weak. Only part of the rows carry a size: once, few, many, or a class if the clone is expanded.

>TRBV4-3|NA|12|NA|TRBJ1-2
CASSQDGGLSTF
TGCGCCAGCAGCCAAGACGGGGGACTTTCCACCTTC
>TRBV6-5|once|15|NA|TRBJ2-3
CASSYGRGRTDTQYF
TGTGCCAGCAGTTACGGGCGGGGGCGCACAGATACGCAGTATTTT
>TRBV4-3|NA|15|NA|TRBJ2-1
CASSQDVGSPGEQFF
TGCGCCAGCAGCCAAGATGTAGGCTCACCGGGGGAGCAGTTCTTC
>TRBV2|NA|17|TRBD1|TRBJ1-5
CASSEGQGARSNQPQHF
TGTGCCAGCAGTGAAGGGCAGGGGGCGCGTAGCAATCAGCCCCAGCATTTT
>TRBV5-6|NA|13|NA|TRBJ1-2
CASTLQEYYGYTF
TGTGCCAGCACACTTCAGGAATACTATGGCTACACCTTC
>TRBV15|NA|17|NA|TRBJ2-5
CATSRGSWKGYQETQYF
TGTGCCACCAGCAGAGGTTCGTGGAAGGGGTACCAAGAGACCCAGTACTTC
>TRBV5-4|NA|13|NA|TRBJ1-5
CASSLDSNQPQHF
TGTGCCAGCAGTTTGGACAGTAATCAGCCCCAGCATTTT
>TRBV5-6|few|19|TRBD2|TRBJ2-5
CASSLAVTSGRAVGETQYF
TGTGCCAGCAGCCTGGCGGTGACTAGCGGGAGGGCAGTCGGGGAGACCCAGTACTTC
>TRBV28|NA|16|NA|TRBJ2-1
CASSYNRDSIYNEQFF
TGTGCCAGCAGTTATAACCGGGACTCCATCTACAATGAGCAGTTCTTC
>TRBV5-6|NA|14|TRBD1|TRBJ2-7
CASSFQGDPYEQYF
TGTGCCAGCAGCTTCCAGGGGGACCCCTACGAGCAGTACTTC
>TRBV5-1|NA|15|NA|TRBJ2-1
CASSLYQGITNEQFF
TGCGCCAGCAGCTTGTACCAGGGAATAACGAATGAGCAGTTCTTC
>TRBV29-1|NA|13|TRBD2|TRBJ2-7
CSAAGDLSYEQYF
TGCAGCGCCGCGGGGGACCTATCCTACGAGCAGTACTTC
>TRBV6-5|NA|15|NA|TRBJ1-2
CASSYETGLNYGYTF
TGTGCCAGCAGTTACGAGACAGGTCTCAACTATGGCTACACCTTC
>TRBV14|NA|19|TRBD2|TRBJ2-2
CASSQNLGLAGFVTGELFF
TGTGCCAGCAGCCAAAATCTGGGGCTAGCGGGCTTCGTTACCGGGGAGCTGTTTTTT
>TRBV5-1|NA|14|TRBD2|TRBJ2-5
CASDPGLAIETQYF
TGCGCCAGCGATCCGGGACTAGCAATAGAGACCCAGTACTTC
>TRBV5-1|NA|14|NA|TRBJ2-7
CASSLTTGTYEQYF
TGCGCCAGCAGCCTCACAACAGGGACCTACGAGCAGTACTTC
>TRBV10-3|NA|14|NA|TRBJ2-7
CAISESYGSYEQYF
TGTGCCATCAGTGAGTCCTACGGTAGCTACGAGCAGTACTTC
>TRBV6-6|NA|14|TRBD2|TRBJ2-5
CASSFGSGGQTQYF
TGTGCCAGCAGTTTTGGTAGCGGGGGGCAGACCCAGTACTTC
>TRBV5-1|NA|15|TRBD1|TRBJ1-5
CASSLGQAENQPQHF
TGCGCCAGCAGCTTAGGACAGGCGGAAAATCAGCCCCAGCATTTT
>TRBV7-2|NA|13|TRBD2|TRBJ2-3
CASSPRSGGALDF
TGTGCCAGCAGCCCCCGTAGCGGGGGGGCGTTGGATTTT
>TRBV27|once|14|NA|TRBJ2-2
CASSYGDFTGELFF
TGTGCCAGCAGTTACGGGGATTTCACCGGGGAGCTGTTTTTT
>TRBV11-2|NA|12|TRBD1|TRBJ1-2
CASGQGARGYTF
TGTGCCAGCGGACAGGGGGCGCGCGGCTACACCTTC
>TRBV6-1|NA|15|NA|TRBJ2-7
CASSEMSFSSYEQYF
TGTGCCAGCAGTGAAATGTCGTTCAGCTCCTACGAGCAGTACTTC
>TRBV5-6|NA|16|TRBD2|TRBJ2-2
CASSLVSGRNTGELFF
TGTGCCAGCAGCTTGGTTAGCGGGCGTAACACCGGGGAGCTGTTTTTT
>TRBV5-4|NA|15|NA|TRBJ2-1
CASSLELSSYNEQFF
TGTGCCAGCAGCTTGGAACTTAGCTCCTACAATGAGCAGTTCTTC
>TRBV10-3|NA|15|TRBD2|TRBJ2-7
CAINKPGLATHEQYF
TGTGCCATCAACAAACCGGGACTAGCGACCCACGAGCAGTACTTC
>TRBV18|NA|15|NA|TRBJ2-7
CASSPPEYGSYEQYF
TGTGCCAGCTCACCACCGGAGTACGGATCCTACGAGCAGTACTTC
>TRBV5-8|NA|14|NA|TRBJ1-5
CASSLKQGRQPQHF
TGTGCCAGCAGCTTGAAACAGGGACGACAGCCCCAGCATTTT
>TRBV9|NA|14|TRBD1|TRBJ2-4
CASSGGTGEGIQYF
TGTGCCAGCAGCGGGGGGACAGGGGAAGGCATTCAGTACTTC
>TRBV18|NA|15|TRBD1|TRBJ2-7
CASSPQGARSYEQYF
TGTGCCAGCTCACCACAGGGGGCACGCTCCTACGAGCAGTACTTC
>TRBV15|NA|18|NA|TRBJ1-3
CATRDQGLLLSSGNTIYF
TGTGCCACGAGGGATCAGGGGCTCCTTTTAAGCTCTGGAAACACCATATATTTT
>TRBV9|few|15|NA|TRBJ1-4
CASSVRSAGPEKLFF
TGTGCCAGCAGCGTCAGGTCGGCAGGGCCTGAAAAACTGTTTTTT
>TRBV7-6|NA|18|TRBD1|TRBJ2-7
CASSFWTLGTGEAYEQYF
TGTGCCAGCAGCTTTTGGACCCTAGGGACAGGGGAGGCCTACGAGCAGTACTTC
>TRBV7-2|NA|12|NA|TRBJ2-3
CASRLSTDTQYF
TGTGCCAGCAGACTGAGCACAGATACGCAGTATTTT
>TRBV5-6|NA|16|NA|TRBJ1-1
CASSLWGDSGATEAFF
TGTGCCAGCAGCTTGTGGGGGGACTCCGGGGCCACTGAAGCTTTCTTT
>TRBV13|NA|14|NA|TRBJ1-4
CASSLAGANEKLFF
TGTGCCAGCAGCTTAGCGGGAGCTAATGAAAAACTGTTTTTT
>TRBV4-3|NA|18|TRBD1|TRBJ2-6
CASSHNRDRVLGANVLTF
TGCGCCAGCAGCCACAACCGGGACAGAGTGCTTGGGGCCAACGTCCTGACTTTC
>TRBV9|few|14|NA|TRBJ1-1
CASSKGGQNTEAFF
TGTGCCAGCAGCAAGGGCGGGCAGAACACTGAAGCTTTCTTT
>TRBV29-1|NA|14|TRBD1|TRBJ2-3
CSARTGGSTDTQYF
TGCAGCGCCAGGACAGGGGGAAGTACAGATACGCAGTATTTT
>TRBV5-6|NA|12|NA|TRBJ2-7
CASSEMTAEQYF
TGTGCCAGCAGCGAAATGACAGCGGAGCAGTACTTC